These 16 T cell receptor beta chains were all obtained from the same sample, sequenced in a study of technical replicates of blood from several donors. The method was immunoSEQ multiplex PCR; TCRdb's version includes in-frame clones alone and lacks a portion of them. The data hold roughly 80,000 clones, with approximately 97% observed a single time. Sequencing input: T cells isolated from PBMCs. The receptors derive from a human donor in good health.

The V and J genes are TRBV25-1 and TRBJ2-2; D not certain. The CDR3 totals 13 residues. CDR1 MGHDK and CDR2 SYGVNS come from the germline V gene. Trimming stripped 6 bases from V and 6 bases from J, with 11 bases between. The CDR3 DNA follows: TGTGCCAGCAGAGCCTTGTTATCCGGGGAGCTGTTTTTT. Translation gives CASRALLSGELFF.

This chain connects TRBV5-4 to TRBJ2-7; 7 nucleotides align to TRBD1. The CDR3 runs 15 residues. Losses at the gene ends were 5 bases for V and 2 bases for J; bases not matched to a gene: 10. Germline CDR1 is SGHNT and CDR2 is YYREEE (reference sequence). The chain's CDR3 is CASRSHRDRPYEQYF. The CDR3 region has the DNA TGTGCCAGCAGGTCCCACCGGGACAGACCCTACGAGCAGTACTTC.

The rearrangement links TRBV9 to TRBJ1-4; D ambiguous. The CDR3 has 15 amino acids. The germline V and J ends were trimmed by 0 bases and 4 bases, with 10 bases remaining between them. CDR1 and CDR2 from the germline V gene are SGDLS and YYNGEE. The chain's CDR3 is CASSVGMSGNEKLFF. DNA of the CDR3: TGTGCCAGCAGCGTAGGCATGTCGGGTAATGAAAAACTGTTTTTT.

The chain joins TRBV25-1 to TRBJ2-7, with D unresolved. The length of the CDR3 is 12 residues. Per the germline V gene, CDR1 is MGHDK and CDR2 is SYGVNS. The V gene lost 6 bases and the J gene lost 2 bases, with 8 bases spanning the gap. CDR3 DNA sequence: TGTGCCAGCAGCGGTCTTGCCTACGAGCAGTACTTC. Protein sequence: CASSGLAYEQYF.

The chain links TRBV27 to TRBJ2-7; a weak D match, TRBD2 (5 bases). V was pared by 0 bases and J by 5 bases, with 14 bases between. This CDR3 is built from 15 residues. The germline gives CDR1 MNHEY, CDR2 SMNVEV (reference sequence). In nucleotides, the CDR3 is TGTGCCAGCAGTTTATCGAGGGTAGCGTATAACGAGCAGTACTTC. Protein sequence: CASSLSRVAYNEQYF.

The chain employs TRBV29-1 and TRBJ1-1, with 8 nucleotides matching TRBD1. There are 14 residues in the CDR3. The V gene's germline CDR1 is SQVTM and CDR2 ANQGSEA. J gave up 0 bases and V 7 bases, and 7 bases lay outside the gene matches. The chain's CDR3 is CSAGRTGMNTEAFF. The CDR3 bases are TGCAGCGCTGGACGGACAGGGATGAACACTGAAGCTTTCTTT.

The V call is TRBV28, the J call TRBJ2-7, with D hard to call. V lost 1 base, J lost 1 base, and 2 bases lay in between. CDR1 and CDR2 (germline): MDHEN, SYDVKM. CDR3 size: 12 residues. DNA for the CDR3: TGTGCCAGCAGTTTATTATCCTACGAGCAGTACTTC. It codes for CASSLLSYEQYF.

The V call is TRBV7-9, the J call TRBJ1-6; 7 bases are shared with TRBD1. The CDR3 is 16 residues long. With 1 base clipped from V and 3 bases from J, the junction kept 3 bases outside the gene matches. Germline CDR1 reads SEHNR; CDR2 reads FQNEAQ (reference sequence). CDR3 nucleotides: TGTGCCAGCAGCTTAGACGACAGGGACTATAATTCACCCCTCCACTTT. The encoded protein is CASSLDDRDYNSPLHF.

This chain links TRBV5-5 with TRBJ2-1, with 13 bases identical to TRBD2. V was pared by 0 bases and J by 8 bases, with 5 bases of the junction left unmatched. Looked up from germline, CDR1 is SGHKS and CDR2 is YYEKEE (reference sequence). The CDR3 covers 16 residues. CDR3 sequence: CASSLAGLAGFYEQFF. CDR3 nucleotide sequence: TGTGCCAGCAGCTTGGCGGGACTAGCGGGGTTTTATGAGCAGTTCTTC.

The V gene is TRBV6-5, the J gene TRBJ1-2; D might be TRBD1 (6 bases). This CDR3 region has 13 residues. Trimming took 5 bases from V and 2 from J, leaving 9 bases between them. In germline, CDR1 is MNHEY, CDR2 SVGAGI. The CDR3 here is CASSNRVNYGYTF. The CDR3 nucleotides are TGTGCCAGCAGTAACAGGGTCAACTATGGCTACACCTTC.

This chain joins TRBV5-8 and TRBJ2-1; D possibly corresponds to TRBD1 (5 bases). Trimming took 1 base from V and 4 from J, leaving 9 bases between them. In germline, CDR1 is SGHTS, CDR2 YDEGEE. The CDR3 extends over 14 amino acids. The CDR3 is CASSLLGPYNEQFF. The DNA for the CDR3 is TGTGCCAGCAGCTTGTTGGGGCCATACAATGAGCAGTTCTTC.

The V call is TRBV30, the J call TRBJ1-1, with no clear D. V was shortened by 3 bases and J by 1 base, with 9 bases between the two germline ends. This CDR3 comprises 13 residues. CDR1 is GTSNPN, CDR2 SVGIG, per germline (reference sequence). The CDR3: CAWSPTWNTEAFF. DNA for the CDR3: TGTGCCTGGAGCCCAACTTGGAACACTGAAGCTTTCTTT.

V gene TRBV7-9 combines with J gene TRBJ2-3; no definite D call. Trimming removed 3 bases at V and 4 bases at J, with 14 bases between. The CDR3 contains 15 residues. Germline CDR1 reads SEHNR; CDR2 reads FQNEAQ (reference sequence). In nucleotides, the CDR3 is TGTGCCAGCAGCTTGGCCTCCGTATTCGCAGATACGCAGTATTTT. Translated: CASSLASVFADTQYF.

This chain joins TRBV25-1 and TRBJ1-4; tentatively, D is TRBD1 (6 bases). Trimming took 6 bases from V and 3 from J, leaving 14 bases between them. The germline gives CDR1 MGHDK, CDR2 SYGVNS. CDR3 length: 15 amino acids. CDR3 DNA: TGTGCCAGCAGACGGGGAGGGGGTCCTAATGAAAAACTGTTTTTT. Translated: CASRRGGGPNEKLFF.

This sequence joins TRBV10-3 and TRBJ1-1; 10 bases line up with TRBD1. The CDR3 has 16 amino acids. Germline V gives CDR1 ENHRY, CDR2 SYGVKD. The V and J ends lost 5 bases and 3 bases, in that order; junction bases with no gene match: 9. This CDR3 is CAISTRQGAPDTEAFF. The CDR3 DNA reads as TGTGCCATCAGTACCCGACAGGGGGCGCCGGACACTGAAGCTTTCTTT.

As for this clone: At the DNA level, this CDR3 is encoded by other sequences in the same sample as well. The CDR3 protein is CASSSGGTYEQYF. The CDR3 coding sequence is TGTGCCAGCTCGAGCGGGGGTACCTACGAGCAGTACTTC. The J gene is TRBJ2-7, the V gene TRBV27; 8 bases are shared with TRBD2. Germline assignment: CDR1 MNHEY and CDR2 SMNVEV (reference sequence). J lost 2 bases, V lost 8 bases, and 5 bases had no gene match. The CDR3 consists of 13 residues.